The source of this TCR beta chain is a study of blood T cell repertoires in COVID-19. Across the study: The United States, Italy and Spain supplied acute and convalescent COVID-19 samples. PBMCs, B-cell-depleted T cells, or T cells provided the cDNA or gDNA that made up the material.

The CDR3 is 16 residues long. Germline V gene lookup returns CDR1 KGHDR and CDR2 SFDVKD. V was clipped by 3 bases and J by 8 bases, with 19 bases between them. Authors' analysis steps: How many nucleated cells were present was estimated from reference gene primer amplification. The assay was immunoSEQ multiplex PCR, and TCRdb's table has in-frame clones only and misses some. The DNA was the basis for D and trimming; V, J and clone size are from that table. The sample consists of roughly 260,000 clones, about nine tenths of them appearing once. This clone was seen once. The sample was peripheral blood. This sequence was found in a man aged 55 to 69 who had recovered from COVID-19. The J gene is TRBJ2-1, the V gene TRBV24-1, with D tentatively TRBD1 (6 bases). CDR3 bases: TGTGCCACCAGTGATCAGGACAGTTTTAAGTTTCATGAGCAGTTCTTC. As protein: CATSDQDSFKFHEQFF.